One T cell receptor (beta chain) is described in this entry. CDR3 size: 17 residues. V was pared by 2 bases and J by 4 bases, with 19 bases between. From germline, CDR1 is SGHRS and CDR2 YFSETQ. Clones were sequenced by immunoSEQ multiplex PCR, and TCRdb holds only the in-frame ones, with some missing. The sample consists of about 2.2 million clones, around 93% of them appearing once. CD45RO-negative CD8 cells positively selected for CCR7 made up the naive population, which excluded terminally differentiated effector memory CD45RA+ cells. This specimen belongs to a study of shared clonotypes between healthy human individuals.

Sequenced: naive CD8+ T cells from PBMCs. This TCR was recovered from a man aged 18-30 years in good health. Some clones in this sample may be carry-over from other donors' samples. This rearrangement joins TRBV5-1 to TRBJ2-1; no definite D call. The CDR3 coding sequence is TGCGCCAGCAGCTTTCATCTTCCGCCGGGTGGGTACAATGAGCAGTTCTTC. It translates to CASSFHLPPGGYNEQFF.